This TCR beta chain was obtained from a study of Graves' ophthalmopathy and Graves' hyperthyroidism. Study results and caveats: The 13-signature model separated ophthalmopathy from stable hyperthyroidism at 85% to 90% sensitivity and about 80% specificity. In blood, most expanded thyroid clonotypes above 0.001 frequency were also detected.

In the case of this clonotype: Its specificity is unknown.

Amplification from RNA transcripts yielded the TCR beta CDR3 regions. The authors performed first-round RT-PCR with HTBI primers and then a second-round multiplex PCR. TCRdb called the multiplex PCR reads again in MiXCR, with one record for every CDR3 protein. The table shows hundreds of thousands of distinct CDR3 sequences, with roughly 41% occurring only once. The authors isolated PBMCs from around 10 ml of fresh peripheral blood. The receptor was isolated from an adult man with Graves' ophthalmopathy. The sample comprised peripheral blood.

The CDR3 loop reads CASSLEQTGEQYF. The CDR3 nucleotides are TGCGCCAGCAGCTTGGAACAGACCGGGGAGCAGTACTTC. The J gene is TRBJ2-7, the V gene TRBV5-1; D unclear. Trimming shortened V by 0 bases and J by 7 bases, and 11 bases separated the two germline ends. Germline values: CDR1 SGHRS, CDR2 YFSETQ. This CDR3 comprises 13 residues.